The clone carrying this TCR beta chain has just a few counts. A junction boundary mismatches the germline segment, possibly from a read error. This specimen belongs to a study of blood T cell repertoires in COVID-19. Study-wide context: PBMCs, B-cell-depleted T cells, or T cells were the source of the cDNA or gDNA that made up the material.

Germline V gene lookup returns CDR1 SSHAT and CDR2 FNYEAQ (reference sequence). This CDR3 comprises 13 residues. Enrollees, about 18 to 90 years old, lived in about two dozen US areas. Assay: immunoSEQ multiplex PCR; the TCRdb copy retains only in-frame clones and omits some. The sample has about 220,000 clones; roughly 80% are singletons. This sequence joins TRBV7-7 and TRBJ2-5; 9 bases agree with TRBD1. The sample comprised PBMCs or T cells enriched from blood (not recorded which). This TCR was sampled from a middle-aged woman who had been exposed to COVID-19. In DNA, the CDR3 is TGTGCTAGCAGCCCGGGACAGGGAGAGACCCAGTACTTC. The encoded protein is CASSPGQGETQYF.